The present TCR beta chain was sequenced within a study of blood T cell repertoires in COVID-19. Study as a whole: Samples taken during acute and convalescent COVID-19 were collected in the United States, Italy and Spain. Sample material is recorded as cDNA or gDNA derived from T cells, B-cell-depleted T cells, or PBMCs.

The table came from immunoSEQ multiplex PCR; TCRdb's copy has only in-frame clones and leaves some out. The data hold about 50,000 clones, with roughly nine tenths observed a single time. The CDR3 sequence is 15 residues long. V was cut by 5 bases and J by 4 bases, with 17 bases left in between. Germline V gene sequence: CDR1 SGDLS, CDR2 YYNGEE. The source is a human donor in a cohort sampled during active COVID-19. The rearrangement joins TRBV9 to TRBJ2-3; tentatively, D is TRBD2 (6 bases). Sequencing was done on a sample of peripheral blood. The CDR3 DNA follows: TGTGCCAGCAGAGCCCTAGCGCATGTGTCAGATACGCAGTATTTT. It yields the protein CASRALAHVSDTQYF.